Listed below are T cell receptor beta chains from one sample, sequenced in a study of blood T cell repertoires in COVID-19. Using immunoSEQ multiplex PCR, the repertoire was profiled, and TCRdb retains in-frame clones only, with some absent. Of under 80,000 clones in the sample, over 75% were seen once. Material for sequencing was peripheral blood. These receptor sequences come from a man aged 50-59 years with acute or convalescent COVID-19. CDR3s include the opening cysteine and the closing phenylalanine or tryptophan. Fields, in order: J gene, D gene, V gene, clone size, CDR3 protein, CDR3 DNA. A D gene is named only where the DNA matches it firmly. Size is omitted from some rows. Given values are once, few, many or a class for expanded clones.

TRBJ2-7 | . | TRBV10-3 | . | CAINESMGAYEQYF | TGTGCCATCAATGAGTCGATGGGAGCCTACGAGCAGTACTTC
TRBJ1-1 | TRBD1 | TRBV7-9 | . | CASSPTGGADEAFF | TGTGCCAGCAGCCCTACAGGGGGCGCGGATGAAGCTTTCTTT
TRBJ1-1 | . | TRBV9 | few | CASSAEVRNTEAFF | TGTGCCAGCAGCGCCGAAGTGCGGAACACTGAAGCTTTCTTT
TRBJ1-2 | . | TRBV7-2 | . | CARGGGGANYGYTF | TGTGCCAGAGGAGGGGGAGGGGCGAACTATGGCTACACCTTC
TRBJ2-6 | . | TRBV9 | . | CASSLTGRGANVLTF | TGTGCCAGCAGCCTGACAGGGAGGGGGGCCAACGTCCTGACTTTC
TRBJ2-7 | TRBD2 | TRBV4-3 | few | CASSQVAGGGYEQYF | TGCGCCAGCAGCCAAGTAGCGGGAGGAGGTTACGAGCAGTACTTC
TRBJ1-5 | . | TRBV29-1 | . | CSCRGDGNQPQHF | TGCAGCTGTCGGGGAGATGGCAATCAGCCCCAGCATTTT
TRBJ1-1 | TRBD1 | TRBV10-3 | . | CAISSQTGYGYTEAFF | TGTGCCATCAGTTCCCAGACAGGGTACGGGTACACTGAAGCTTTCTTT
TRBJ1-1 | . | TRBV6-5 | . | CASSYSGGGGTEAFF | TGTGCCAGCAGTTACTCGGGGGGGGGCGGCACTGAAGCTTTCTTT
TRBJ1-5 | TRBD1 | TRBV19 | once | CASRTDRDKQPQHF | TGTGCCAGTAGAACCGACAGGGACAAGCAGCCCCAGCATTTT
TRBJ2-2 | TRBD2 | TRBV11-1 | . | CASSSASGVTTGELFF | TGTGCCAGCAGCTCGGCTAGCGGGGTCACCACCGGGGAGCTGTTTTTT
TRBJ1-2 | . | TRBV10-1 | few | CASSESIRSGYTF | TGCGCCAGCAGTGAGTCGATTCGGAGTGGCTACACCTTC
TRBJ1-2 | TRBD1 | TRBV10-3 | . | CAIRGTGDGYTF | TGTGCCATCAGAGGGACAGGGGATGGCTACACCTTC
TRBJ2-7 | . | TRBV7-3 | once | CASSNLAQGFDEQYF | TGTGCCAGCAGCAACTTGGCACAGGGATTTGACGAGCAGTACTTC
TRBJ2-2 | TRBD1 | TRBV9 | . | CASSVGRTGAGELFF | TGTGCCAGCAGCGTAGGCAGGACAGGGGCCGGGGAGCTGTTTTTT
TRBJ2-7 | . | TRBV18 | . | CASSPPDGLSSYEQYF | TGTGCCAGCTCACCACCTGACGGACTGAGCTCCTACGAGCAGTACTTC
TRBJ2-2 | TRBD2 | TRBV19 | . | CASKPRGDTGELFF | TGTGCCAGTAAACCACGGGGGGACACCGGGGAGCTGTTTTTT
TRBJ2-7 | . | TRBV9 | . | CASSLSPGVQYEQYF | TGTGCCAGCAGCCTCTCACCAGGGGTCCAATACGAGCAGTACTTC
TRBJ1-1 | . | TRBV5-1 | . | CASSLGGLNTEAFF | TGCGCCAGCAGCTTGGGGGGGCTGAACACTGAAGCTTTCTTT
TRBJ2-5 | TRBD2 | TRBV4-2 | . | CASSHYGRVAGGPQETQYF | TGTGCCAGCAGCCATTACGGGCGGGTAGCGGGGGGCCCCCAAGAGACCCAGTACTTC
TRBJ1-2 | . | TRBV7-2 | . | CASSLRIASGEGGYTF | TGTGCCAGCAGCTTAAGAATCGCGTCGGGGGAGGGTGGCTACACCTTC
TRBJ2-3 | . | TRBV27 | . | CASSFGQLTDTQYF | TGTGCCAGCAGTTTTGGACAGTTAACAGATACGCAGTATTTT
TRBJ1-6 | . | TRBV9 | . | CASSVAGGYNSPLHF | TGTGCCAGCAGCGTAGCGGGCGGGTATAATTCACCCCTCCACTTT
TRBJ2-1 | TRBD2 | TRBV7-2 | . | CASGTSGGTYNEQFF | TGTGCCAGCGGGACAAGCGGGGGGACCTACAATGAGCAGTTCTTC
TRBJ2-1 | TRBD2 | TRBV27 | . | CASSSGLAIYNEQFF | TGTGCCAGCAGTTCTGGACTAGCGATCTACAATGAGCAGTTCTTC
TRBJ2-2 | TRBD1 | TRBV24-1 | . | CATSDPRTGGYSNTGELFF | TGTGCCACCAGTGATCCAAGGACAGGGGGCTATTCGAACACCGGGGAGCTGTTTTTT
TRBJ1-3 | TRBD1 | TRBV4-1 | . | CASSQRGSGQGDSGNTIYF | TGCGCCAGCAGCCAAAGAGGTTCGGGACAGGGGGATTCTGGAAACACCATATATTTT
TRBJ2-7 | TRBD1 | TRBV5-1 | . | CASRRDREYEQYF | TGCGCCAGCAGACGGGACAGGGAGTACGAGCAGTACTTC
TRBJ1-2 | . | TRBV7-9 | . | CASSLEVGSNYGYTF | TGTGCCAGCAGCTTAGAGGTCGGGAGTAACTATGGCTACACCTTC
TRBJ1-6 | . | TRBV28 | . | CASSLPDSRNSPLHF | TGTGCCAGCAGTCTCCCGGACAGCCGGAATTCACCCCTCCACTTT
TRBJ2-1 | . | TRBV24-1 | . | CATSDPTTPAQFF | TGTGCCACCAGTGATCCGACTACACCCGCGCAGTTCTTC
TRBJ1-4 | . | TRBV28 | once | CASSSTDSEKLFF | TGTGCCAGCAGTTCTACGGACAGTGAAAAACTGTTTTTT
TRBJ1-1 | TRBD1 | TRBV5-1 | few | CASSSVPGQGWNTEAFF | TGCGCCAGCAGCTCCGTCCCGGGACAGGGATGGAACACTGAAGCTTTCTTT
TRBJ1-2 | . | TRBV5-1 | . | CASSGGSVGGYGYTF | TGCGCCAGCAGCGGGGGGAGTGTTGGAGGCTATGGCTACACCTTC
TRBJ1-1 | . | TRBV20-1 | . | CSASGAPVNTEAFF | TGCAGTGCCAGTGGGGCCCCGGTGAACACTGAAGCTTTCTTT
TRBJ2-1 | TRBD1 | TRBV5-1 | once | CASSFPGQGGDEQFF | TGCGCCAGCAGCTTTCCGGGACAGGGTGGAGATGAGCAGTTCTTC
TRBJ1-1 | . | TRBV6-5 | . | CASKEETEAFF | TGTGCCAGCAAGGAGGAGACTGAAGCTTTCTTT
TRBJ2-5 | . | TRBV28 | . | CASSSIQETQYF | TGTGCCAGCAGTTCAATCCAAGAGACCCAGTACTTC
TRBJ1-5 | . | TRBV28 | many | CASSPGGLNQPQHF | TGTGCCAGCAGTCCCGGAGGACTCAATCAGCCCCAGCATTTT
TRBJ2-4 | TRBD2 | TRBV23-1 | . | CASSQFGALPGGAIPLAKNIQYF | TGCGCCAGCAGTCAATTTGGGGCCCTGCCGGGGGGGGCAATACCACTAGCCAAAAACATTCAGTACTTC
TRBJ2-5 | TRBD1 | TRBV14 | . | CASSQRDRVSETQYF | TGTGCCAGCAGCCAAAGGGACAGGGTTTCGGAGACCCAGTACTTC
TRBJ1-1 | . | TRBV27 | few | CASSLSAGTEAFF | TGTGCCAGCAGTTTATCGGCGGGTACTGAAGCTTTCTTT
TRBJ2-7 | . | TRBV7-2 | . | CASSSTEFVYEQYF | TGTGCCAGCAGCTCGACAGAGTTTGTCTACGAGCAGTACTTC
TRBJ2-4 | TRBD1 | TRBV5-4 | . | CASSRDRINIQYF | TGTGCCAGCAGCCGGGACAGGATAAACATTCAGTACTTC
TRBJ1-1 | TRBD1 | TRBV4-3 | . | CASSQAGQGFEAFF | TGCGCCAGCAGCCAAGCGGGACAGGGATTTGAAGCTTTCTTT
TRBJ2-1 | . | TRBV3-1/TRBV3-2 | . | CASSMRGLYNEQFF | TGTGCCAGCAGCATGCGGGGACTCTACAATGAGCAGTTCTTC
TRBJ2-7 | . | TRBV10-1 | . | CASSEGSTRVKQYF | TGCGCCAGCAGTGAGGGGAGTACTCGGGTTAAGCAGTACTTC
TRBJ2-3 | TRBD2 | TRBV2 | . | CASSGREGNTDTQYF | TGTGCCAGCAGTGGACGGGAGGGTAACACAGATACGCAGTATTTT
TRBJ1-1 | . | TRBV7-9 | few | CASSPRSMNTEAFF | TGTGCCAGCAGCCCCAGATCCATGAACACTGAAGCTTTCTTT
TRBJ1-3 | . | TRBV6-2/TRBV6-3 | . | CASSYSRQGRMTGNTIYF | TGTGCCAGCAGTTACTCGCGGCAGGGGCGAATGACTGGAAACACCATATATTTT
TRBJ1-2 | TRBD1 | TRBV27 | . | CASSFGGQNYGYTF | TGTGCCAGCAGTTTTGGGGGACAGAACTATGGCTACACCTTC
TRBJ2-3 | TRBD2 | TRBV6-6 | . | CASNHGRALTDTQYF | TGTGCCAGCAACCACGGGAGGGCCCTCACAGATACGCAGTATTTT
TRBJ1-3 | . | TRBV28 | . | CASSRPGGAGNTIYF | TGTGCCAGCAGTCGCCCGGGGGGCGCTGGAAACACCATATATTTT
TRBJ1-1 | . | TRBV6-2/TRBV6-3 | . | CASSSRDTRGFGFSTEAFF | TGTGCCAGCAGTTCCCGGGACACCAGAGGATTTGGTTTTAGCACTGAAGCTTTCTTT
TRBJ2-1 | . | TRBV11-2 | . | CASSLDGTEQFF | TGTGCCAGCAGCTTAGATGGGACAGAGCAGTTCTTC
TRBJ1-3 | . | TRBV15 | few | CATSRRTDSSGNTIYF | TGTGCCACCAGCAGACGGACAGACAGCTCTGGAAACACCATATATTTT
TRBJ2-3 | TRBD2 | TRBV7-7 | . | CASSSGGLGTDTQYF | TGTGCCAGCAGCTCGGGGGGACTAGGCACAGATACGCAGTATTTT
TRBJ2-5 | TRBD1 | TRBV6-2/TRBV6-3 | . | CASSRPGQGQETQYF | TGTGCCAGCAGTCGACCTGGACAGGGCCAAGAGACCCAGTACTTC
TRBJ1-5 | . | TRBV11-2 | . | CASSPTLVRQPQHF | TGTGCCAGCAGCCCCACCCTTGTGAGGCAGCCCCAGCATTTT